The 8 T cell receptor beta chains below come from one sample, sequenced in a study of response to subunit inactivated influenza vaccine. TCRdb analysed the RT-PCR reads with MiXCR anew, one entry per CDR3 protein. The sample consists of more than 550,000 distinct CDR3 sequences, around 11% of them appearing once. Sample: PBMCs from blood, taken on the day of vaccination. The receptors stem from a man in his forties or fifties who received an inactivated influenza vaccine.

This clonotype was counted a few times. V and J are TRBV6-1 and TRBJ2-1; 12 bases agree with TRBD2. With 6 bases clipped from V and 6 bases from J, the junction kept 9 bases outside the gene matches. Germline CDR1 and CDR2: MNHNS and SASEGT. The CDR3 is made up of 16 amino acids. In nucleotides, the CDR3 is TGTGCCAGCAGGACTCTAGCGGGAGGGCCAAGCAATGAGCAGTTCTTC. This codes for CASRTLAGGPSNEQFF.

The V call is TRBV10-3, the J call TRBJ2-2; 8 bases match TRBD1. V was clipped by 8 bases and J by 2 bases; unmatched bases: 10. The CDR3 runs to 16 residues. The germline V gene has CDR1 ENHRY and CDR2 SYGVKD. CDR3 amino acids: CAIFGPGQGNTGELFF. CDR3 in DNA: TGTGCCATCTTCGGGCCCGGACAGGGCAACACCGGGGAGCTGTTTTTT.

This chain links TRBV3-1 with TRBJ2-5, with 9 bases identical to TRBD1. The junction had 8 bases not matched to a gene; V was cut back by 4 bases and J by 5 bases. The CDR3 has 15 residues. Per germline, CDR1 LGHDT and CDR2 YNNKEL (reference sequence). In DNA form, the CDR3 reads TGTGCCAGCAGCCCCTACCGGGACAGGGTTGAGACCCAGTACTTC. Translation gives CASSPYRDRVETQYF.

This rearrangement joins TRBV12-3 or TRBV12-4 to TRBJ2-3, with D uncertain. V lost 0 bases and J 0 bases, leaving 7 bases between the germline ends. This CDR3 contains 15 residues. CDR3 loop: CASSLALSSTDTQYF. The CDR3 DNA follows: TGTGCCAGCAGTTTAGCGCTAAGTAGCACAGATACGCAGTATTTT.

This rearrangement joins TRBV2 to TRBJ1-1; D remains unclear. There are 13 residues in the CDR3. Trimming removed 5 bases at V and 0 bases at J, with 7 bases between. Germline V CDR1 and CDR2: SNHLY, FYNNEI. In DNA form, the CDR3 reads TGTGCCAGCAGTAAGACCCTGAACACTGAAGCTTTCTTT. This gives the protein CASSKTLNTEAFF.

This clonotype was recorded at least ten times. This chain uses TRBV12-3 or TRBV12-4 with TRBJ2-3; unclear D gene. The ends were cut back, 2 bases at V and 0 bases at J, with 9 bases in the middle. The CDR3 runs to 15 residues. The CDR3 sequence is CASSLLLGSTDTQYF. The CDR3 DNA follows: TGTGCCAGCAGTTTACTTCTCGGTAGCACAGATACGCAGTATTTT.

This clonotype was detected ten times or more. The CDR3 region has the DNA TGTGCCAGCAGTTCTTTGACATACTTCTACGAGCAGTACTTC. It codes for CASSSLTYFYEQYF. The rearrangement uses TRBV12-3 or TRBV12-4 and TRBJ2-7; the D is unclear. CDR3 size: 14 residues. V gave up 4 bases and J gave up 3 bases, with 13 bases separating them.

Points on this clonotype: A much bigger clone sits one base away, suggesting this may be a read error. The chain combines TRBV20-1 with TRBJ2-7; D possibly matches TRBD1 or TRBD2 (5 bases each). This CDR3 region has 16 residues. Germline loops: CDR1 DFQATT, CDR2 SNEGSKA (reference sequence). CDR3 DNA sequence: TGCTGTGCTAGACCTAGCTCGGCAGGGCAACTCTACGAGCAGTACTTC. This translates into CCARPSSAGQLYEQYF.